The TCR beta chain described here comes from a study of blood T cell repertoires in COVID-19. The CDR3 totals 14 residues. Germline CDR1 SGHRS, CDR2 YFSETQ. Trimming shortened V by 2 bases and J by 3 bases, and 11 bases separated the two germline ends. Per the study methods: The assay estimated nucleated cells by amplifying reference gene primers. TCRdb's table, derived via immunoSEQ multiplex PCR, lists solely in-frame clones and lacks some. V and J calls and clone size come straight from that table; D and trimming were deduced from the DNA. The repertoire consists of under 500,000 clones, with 85% to 90% occurring once and the leading ten covering more than 0.95%.

The chain combines TRBV5-1 with TRBJ1-1; tentatively, D is TRBD1 (5 bases). Specimen: PBMCs or T cells enriched from blood (not recorded which). This TCR came from a man aged 25-45 years who had recovered from COVID-19. CDR3 region: CASSFEGLDTEAFF. Written as DNA, the CDR3 is TGCGCCAGCAGCTTTGAGGGACTTGACACTGAAGCTTTCTTT.